The text below deals with one TCR beta chain. This clone is judged medium-sized (0.01 to 0.1%). It lacks a known antigen. No much larger clonotype is one base removed from it; base qualities were not supplied. The data were taken from a study of cytomegalovirus exposure and HLA in healthy donors (dated by TCRdb to the late 2010s). About the study as a whole: According to a later analysis, one platform produced both the 110 or so validation repertoires and the 550 to 800 repertoires of the first cohort. Besides the first cohort of 500 to 700 subjects, a separate validation cohort made up of 120 different subjects was used. To predict cytomegalovirus infection status, the study combined high-throughput TCR immunosequencing, statistical association of individual TCRs with disease status, and machine learning. The study was designed to test whether signatures of past pathogen exposure could be identified by cataloging public T cell receptors. Overall study results and their limits: A later analysis had no HLA typing for the validation cohort, so co-occurrence there was scored across all 130 or so repertoires. In the study, 164 TCR beta chains were listed as associated with cytomegalovirus. A later analysis found that TCRs clustered in the first cohort also tended to co-occur in the 120 validation repertoires, with 90% to 95% of cluster scores above 0. It was suggested by the authors that the approach could potentially be generalized to other disease states and immunological phenotypes. The classifier was reported to diagnose cytomegalovirus status with high specificity and sensitivity in both the original cohort and the validation cohort. While some public TCRs were present in many individuals, most TCR sequences turned up only very rarely across donors. Three of the identified cytomegalovirus-associated TCR beta chains were confirmed in vitro to be specific for cytomegalovirus antigens.

The donors belonged to the validation cohort of under 150 subjects, which was separate from the approximately 700-subject first cohort. The library relied on the immunoSEQ multiplex PCR assay. On the authors' methods: A statistical classification framework was built to diagnose cytomegalovirus status from the catalog of TCR beta chain sequences. In TCRdb, the immuneACCESS table is reduced to in-frame sequences with V and J assigned. These tables do not hold every clone; where another copy was compared, an unresolved V gene accounts for under half, and the others remain unexplained. V and J calls and clone size are given by that table; D and trimming were obtained from the DNA. This sample comprises roughly 100,000 clones, around 85% of them detected only once. In total, the top ten clones hold 20% of the sample. There are 17 amino acids in the CDR3, from cysteine to phenylalanine inclusive. Of all the DNA, just the CDR3 is kept, 51 bases in frame from base 1.

The rearranged segments are TRBV21-1 and TRBJ2-5; TRBD1, the table's D call, lacks a check against the DNA. TRBV21-1 is a known pseudogene. The sample was PBMCs. This TCR derives from a man younger than 35 in good health and CMV-seropositive. This receptor has the CDR3 CASSKGRDRGPKETQYF. The DNA sequence is as follows: TGTGCCAGCAGCAAAGGGAGGGACAGGGGGCCGAAAGAGACCCAGTACTTC.